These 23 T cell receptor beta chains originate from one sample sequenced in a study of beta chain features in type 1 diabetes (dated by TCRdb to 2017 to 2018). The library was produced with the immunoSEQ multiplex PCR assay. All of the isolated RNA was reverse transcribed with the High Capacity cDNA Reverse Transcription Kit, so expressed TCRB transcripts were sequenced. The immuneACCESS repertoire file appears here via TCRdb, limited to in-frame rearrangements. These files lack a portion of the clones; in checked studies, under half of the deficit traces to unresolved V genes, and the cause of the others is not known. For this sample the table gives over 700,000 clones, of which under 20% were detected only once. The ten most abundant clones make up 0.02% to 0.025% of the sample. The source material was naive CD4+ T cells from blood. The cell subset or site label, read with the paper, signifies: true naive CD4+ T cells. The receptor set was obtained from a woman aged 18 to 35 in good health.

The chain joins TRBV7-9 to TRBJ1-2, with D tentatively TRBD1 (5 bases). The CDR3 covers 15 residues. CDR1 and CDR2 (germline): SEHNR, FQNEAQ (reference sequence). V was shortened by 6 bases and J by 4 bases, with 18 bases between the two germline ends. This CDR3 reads CASSEEAGPLYGYTF. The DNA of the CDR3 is TGTGCCAGCAGTGAGGAGGCGGGACCGCTCTATGGCTACACCTTC.

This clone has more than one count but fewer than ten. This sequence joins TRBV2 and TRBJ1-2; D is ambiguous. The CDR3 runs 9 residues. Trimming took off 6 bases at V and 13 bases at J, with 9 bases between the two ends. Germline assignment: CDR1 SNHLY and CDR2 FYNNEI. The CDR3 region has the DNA TGTGCCAGCAGGGATCCGCTCACCTTC. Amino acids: CASRDPLTF.

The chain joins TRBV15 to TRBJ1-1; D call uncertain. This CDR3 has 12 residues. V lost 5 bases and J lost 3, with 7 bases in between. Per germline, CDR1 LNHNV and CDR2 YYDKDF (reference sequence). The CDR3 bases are TGTGCCACCAGCCGGTTGGACACTGAAGCTTTCTTT. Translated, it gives CATSRLDTEAFF.

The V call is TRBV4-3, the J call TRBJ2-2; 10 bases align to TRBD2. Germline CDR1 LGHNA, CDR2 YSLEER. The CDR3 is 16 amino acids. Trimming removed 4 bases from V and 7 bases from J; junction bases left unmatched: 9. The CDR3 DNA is TGCGCCAGCAGCCCCCAAGAAAGACTAGCGGGCGGGGAGCTGTTTTTT. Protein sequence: CASSPQERLAGGELFF.

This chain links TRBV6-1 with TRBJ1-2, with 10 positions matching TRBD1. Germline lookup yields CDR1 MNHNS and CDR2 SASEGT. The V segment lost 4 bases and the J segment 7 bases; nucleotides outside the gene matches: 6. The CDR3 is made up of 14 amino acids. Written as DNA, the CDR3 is TGTGCCAGCAGTGTTGTTGGGACAGGGGTTGGCTACACCTTC. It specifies CASSVVGTGVGYTF.

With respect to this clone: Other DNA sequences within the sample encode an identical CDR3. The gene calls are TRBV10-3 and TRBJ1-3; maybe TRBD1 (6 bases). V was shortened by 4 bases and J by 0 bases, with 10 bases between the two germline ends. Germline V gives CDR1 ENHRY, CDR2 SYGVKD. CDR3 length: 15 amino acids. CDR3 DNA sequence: TGTGCCATCAGTGGCCAGGGGAGCTCTGGAAACACCATATATTTT. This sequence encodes CAISGQGSSGNTIYF.

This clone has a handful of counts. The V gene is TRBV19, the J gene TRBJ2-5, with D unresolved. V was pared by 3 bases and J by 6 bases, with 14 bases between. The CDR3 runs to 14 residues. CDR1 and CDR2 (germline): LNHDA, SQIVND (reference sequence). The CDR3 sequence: CASSMGPYGKTQYF. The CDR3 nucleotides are TGTGCCAGTAGTATGGGCCCCTACGGAAAGACCCAGTACTTC.

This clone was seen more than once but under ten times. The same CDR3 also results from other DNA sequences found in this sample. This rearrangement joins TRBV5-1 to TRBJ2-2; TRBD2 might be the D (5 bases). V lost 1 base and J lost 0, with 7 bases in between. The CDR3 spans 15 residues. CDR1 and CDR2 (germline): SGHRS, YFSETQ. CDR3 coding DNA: TGCGCCAGCAGCTTGTTGGGAGCGAACACCGGGGAGCTGTTTTTT. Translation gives CASSLLGANTGELFF.

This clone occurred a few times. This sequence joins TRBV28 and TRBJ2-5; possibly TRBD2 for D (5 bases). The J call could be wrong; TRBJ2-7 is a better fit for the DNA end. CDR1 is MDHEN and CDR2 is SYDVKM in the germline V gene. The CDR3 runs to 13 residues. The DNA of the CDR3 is TGTGCCAGCATGAAAGACTACTCCTACGAGCAGTACTTC. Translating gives CASMKDYSYEQYF.

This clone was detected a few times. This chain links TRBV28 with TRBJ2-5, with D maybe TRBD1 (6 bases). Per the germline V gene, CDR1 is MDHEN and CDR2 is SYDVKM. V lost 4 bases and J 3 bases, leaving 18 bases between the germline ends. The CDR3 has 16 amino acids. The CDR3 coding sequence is TGTGCCAGCAGTTCAGGGGTCTTTGAAGGGAAAGAGACCCAGTACTTC. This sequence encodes CASSSGVFEGKETQYF.

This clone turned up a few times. This chain's CDR3 is CASSRLAETYNEQFF. CDR3 nucleotide sequence: TGTGCCAGCAGTCGACTAGCGGAAACCTACAATGAGCAGTTCTTC. The rearrangement uses TRBV27 and TRBJ2-1; 9 bases fit TRBD2. Trimming at V came to 5 bases and at J to 2 bases, leaving 4 bases not matched to a gene. Germline V gene sequence: CDR1 MNHEY, CDR2 SMNVEV (reference sequence). This CDR3 is 15 amino acids long.

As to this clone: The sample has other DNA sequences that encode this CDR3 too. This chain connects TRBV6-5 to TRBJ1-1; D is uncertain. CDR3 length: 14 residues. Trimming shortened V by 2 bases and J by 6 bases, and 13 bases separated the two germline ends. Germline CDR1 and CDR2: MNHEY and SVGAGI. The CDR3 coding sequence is TGTGCCAGCAGTTACCTGGGAGGTAAGGCTGAAGCTTTCTTT. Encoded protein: CASSYLGGKAEAFF.

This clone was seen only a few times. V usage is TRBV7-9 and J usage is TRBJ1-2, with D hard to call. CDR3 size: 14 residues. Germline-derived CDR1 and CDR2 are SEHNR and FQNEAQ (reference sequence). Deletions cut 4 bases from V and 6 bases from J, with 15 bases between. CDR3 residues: CASSSKLGLDGYTF. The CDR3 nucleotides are TGTGCCAGCAGCTCCAAGTTGGGTTTGGATGGCTACACCTTC.

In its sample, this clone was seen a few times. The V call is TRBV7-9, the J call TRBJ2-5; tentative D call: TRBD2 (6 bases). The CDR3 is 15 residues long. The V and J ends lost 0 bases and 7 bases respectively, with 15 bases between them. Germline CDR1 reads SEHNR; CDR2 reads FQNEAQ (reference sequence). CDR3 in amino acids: CASSLAGGPGGTQYF. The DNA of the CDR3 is TGTGCCAGCAGCTTAGCCGGAGGGCCGGGTGGGACCCAGTACTTC.

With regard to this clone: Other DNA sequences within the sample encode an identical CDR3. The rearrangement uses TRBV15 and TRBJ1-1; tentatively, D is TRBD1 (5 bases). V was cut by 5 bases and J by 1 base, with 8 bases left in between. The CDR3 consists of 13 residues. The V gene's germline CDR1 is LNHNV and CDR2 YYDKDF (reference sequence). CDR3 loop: CATSRDPNTEAFF. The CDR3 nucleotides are TGTGCCACCAGCCGGGACCCGAACACTGAAGCTTTCTTT.

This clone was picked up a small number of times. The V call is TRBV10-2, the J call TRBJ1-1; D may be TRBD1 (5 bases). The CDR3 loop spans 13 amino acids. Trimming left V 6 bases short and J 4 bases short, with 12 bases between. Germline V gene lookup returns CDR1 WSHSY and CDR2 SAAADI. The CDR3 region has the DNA TGCGCCAGCAGCTCCCAGGGTAGCACTGAAGCTTTCTTT. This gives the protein CASSSQGSTEAFF.

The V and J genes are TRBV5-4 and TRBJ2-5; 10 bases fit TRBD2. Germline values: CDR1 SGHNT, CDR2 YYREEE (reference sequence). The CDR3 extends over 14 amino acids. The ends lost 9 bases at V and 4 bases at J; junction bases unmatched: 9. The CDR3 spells CAIKREGPRETQYF. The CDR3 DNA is TGTGCCATCAAGCGGGAGGGCCCTCGAGAGACCCAGTACTTC.

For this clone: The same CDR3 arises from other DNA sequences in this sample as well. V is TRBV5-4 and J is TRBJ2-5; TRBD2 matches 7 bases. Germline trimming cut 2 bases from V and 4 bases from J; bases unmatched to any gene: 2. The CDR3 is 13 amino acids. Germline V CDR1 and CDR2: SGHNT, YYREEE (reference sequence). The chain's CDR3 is CASSLAGRETQYF. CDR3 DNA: TGTGCCAGCAGCTTAGCGGGAAGAGAGACCCAGTACTTC.

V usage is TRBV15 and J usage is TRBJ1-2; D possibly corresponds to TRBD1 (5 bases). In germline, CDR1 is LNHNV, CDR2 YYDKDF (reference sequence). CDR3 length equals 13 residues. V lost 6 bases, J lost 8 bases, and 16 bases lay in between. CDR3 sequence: CATRTTGAGGYTF. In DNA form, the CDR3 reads TGTGCCACCAGAACTACAGGAGCGGGCGGCTACACCTTC.

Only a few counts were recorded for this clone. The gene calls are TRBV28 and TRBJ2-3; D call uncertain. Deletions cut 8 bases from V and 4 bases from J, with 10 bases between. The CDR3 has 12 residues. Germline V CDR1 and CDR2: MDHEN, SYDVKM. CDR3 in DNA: TGTGCCAGCGCACTAAGTGCAGATACGCAGTATTTT. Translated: CASALSADTQYF.

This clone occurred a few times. In DNA, the CDR3 is TGTGCCAGCAGCCATGCATACGGGGGTGAGCAGTTCTTC. This translates into CASSHAYGGEQFF. The chain carries TRBV4-2 and TRBJ2-1, with D possibly being TRBD2 (6 bases). Deletions cut 3 bases from V and 9 bases from J, with 12 bases between. Germline assignment: CDR1 LGHNA and CDR2 YNFKEQ. The CDR3 has 13 residues.

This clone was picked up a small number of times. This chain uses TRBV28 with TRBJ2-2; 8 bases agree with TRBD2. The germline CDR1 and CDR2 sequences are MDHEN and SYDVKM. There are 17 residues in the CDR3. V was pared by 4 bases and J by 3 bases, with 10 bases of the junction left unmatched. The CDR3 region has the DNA TGTGCCAGCAGTTCCCCGGGACTAGGATCAGACACCGGGGAGCTGTTTTTT. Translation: CASSSPGLGSDTGELFF.

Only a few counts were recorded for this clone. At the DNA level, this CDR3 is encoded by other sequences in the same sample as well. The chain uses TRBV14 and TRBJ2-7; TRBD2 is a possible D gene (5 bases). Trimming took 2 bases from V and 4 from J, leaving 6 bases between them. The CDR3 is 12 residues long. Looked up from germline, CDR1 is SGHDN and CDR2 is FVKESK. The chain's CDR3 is CASSQSGYEQYF. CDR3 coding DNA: TGTGCCAGCAGCCAATCGGGGTACGAGCAGTACTTC. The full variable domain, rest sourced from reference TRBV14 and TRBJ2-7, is EAGVTQFPSHSVIEKGQTVTLRCDPISGHDNLYWYRRVMGKEIKFLLHFVKESKQDESGMPNNRFLAERTGGTYSTLKVQPAELEDSGVYFCASSQSGYEQYFGPGTRLTVT.